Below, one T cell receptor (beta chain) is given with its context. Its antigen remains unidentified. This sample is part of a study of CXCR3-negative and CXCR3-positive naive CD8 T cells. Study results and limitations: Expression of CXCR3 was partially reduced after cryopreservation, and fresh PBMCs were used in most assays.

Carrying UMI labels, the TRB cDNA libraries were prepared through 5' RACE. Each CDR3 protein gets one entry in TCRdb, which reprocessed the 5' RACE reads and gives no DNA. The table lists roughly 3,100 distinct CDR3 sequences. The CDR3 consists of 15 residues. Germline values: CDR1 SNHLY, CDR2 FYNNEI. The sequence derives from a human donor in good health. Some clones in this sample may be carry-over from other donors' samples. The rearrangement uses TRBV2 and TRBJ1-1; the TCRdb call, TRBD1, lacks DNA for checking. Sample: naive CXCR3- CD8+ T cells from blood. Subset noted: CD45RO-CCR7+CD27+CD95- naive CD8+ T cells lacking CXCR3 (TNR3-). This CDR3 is CASSEAAWGGTEAFF.